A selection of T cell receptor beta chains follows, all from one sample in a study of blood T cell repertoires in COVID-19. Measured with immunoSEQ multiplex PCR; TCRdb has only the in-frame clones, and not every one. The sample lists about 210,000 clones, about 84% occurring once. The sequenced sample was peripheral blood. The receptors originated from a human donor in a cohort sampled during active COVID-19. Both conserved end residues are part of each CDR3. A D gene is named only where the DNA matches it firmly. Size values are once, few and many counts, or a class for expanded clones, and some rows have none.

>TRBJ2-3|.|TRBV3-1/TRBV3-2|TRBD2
CASSQDPTSGGTDTQYF
TGTGCCAGCAGCCAAGATCCCACTAGCGGGGGTACAGATACGCAGTATTTT
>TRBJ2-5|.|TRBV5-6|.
CASTLQSTSTGTQYF
TGTGCCAGCACCCTCCAGAGCACCTCAACGGGGACCCAGTACTTC
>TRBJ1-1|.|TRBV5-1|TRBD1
CASSEDREAFF
TGCGCCAGCAGCGAGGACAGGGAAGCTTTCTTT
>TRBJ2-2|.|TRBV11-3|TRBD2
CASSLQREGGELFF
TGTGCCAGCAGCTTACAGCGGGAAGGCGGGGAGCTGTTTTTT
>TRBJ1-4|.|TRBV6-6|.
CASSPQWEFNEKLFF
TGTGCCAGCAGTCCCCAGTGGGAGTTTAATGAAAAACTGTTTTTT
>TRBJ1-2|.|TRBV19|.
CASRRALRLSNYGYTF
TGTGCCAGTAGGCGGGCACTACGACTATCTAACTATGGCTACACCTTC
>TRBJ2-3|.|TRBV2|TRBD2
CASSVQRGGPATQYF
TGTGCCAGCAGTGTGCAGCGGGGGGGCCCAGCTACGCAGTATTTT
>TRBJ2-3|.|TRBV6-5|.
CASSYALATTDTQYF
TGTGCCAGCAGTTACGCGCTAGCGACCACAGATACGCAGTATTTT
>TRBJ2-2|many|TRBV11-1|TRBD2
CASSPLGLLNTGELFF
TGTGCCAGCAGCCCGCTGGGACTACTCAACACCGGGGAGCTGTTTTTT
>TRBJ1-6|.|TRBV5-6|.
CASSLLTASKGFSPLHF
TGTGCCAGCAGCTTGTTGACAGCATCTAAGGGTTTTTCACCCCTCCACTTT
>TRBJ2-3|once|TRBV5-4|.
CASSSSVSTDTQYF
TGTGCCAGCAGCTCCTCAGTCAGCACAGATACGCAGTATTTT
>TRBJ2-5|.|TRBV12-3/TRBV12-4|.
CASKGLAGETQYF
TGTGCCAGCAAAGGGCTAGCCGGGGAGACCCAGTACTTC
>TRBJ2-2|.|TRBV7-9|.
CASSPGGRYTGELFF
TGTGCCAGCAGCCCCGGGGGTCGGTACACCGGGGAGCTGTTTTTT
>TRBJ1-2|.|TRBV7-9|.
CASSLAATGQGAYTF
TGTGCCAGCAGCTTAGCGGCGACTGGGCAGGGCGCCTACACCTTC
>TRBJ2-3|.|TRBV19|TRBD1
CASSIPDRGPDTQYF
TGTGCCAGTAGTATCCCGGACAGGGGGCCAGATACGCAGTATTTT
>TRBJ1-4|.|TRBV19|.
CASSIGGRGLFF
TGTGCCAGTAGTATCGGTGGCAGGGGTCTGTTTTTT
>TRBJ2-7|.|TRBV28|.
CASSSGSISYEQYF
TGTGCCAGCAGTTCAGGGTCTATCTCCTACGAGCAGTACTTC
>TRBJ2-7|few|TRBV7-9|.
CASSLDGSSYEQYF
TGTGCCAGCAGCTTAGATGGTAGCTCCTACGAGCAGTACTTC
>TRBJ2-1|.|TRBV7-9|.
CASSSGQLNEQFF
TGTGCCAGCAGCTCGGGACAACTCAATGAGCAGTTCTTC
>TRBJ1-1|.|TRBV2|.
CASSLNRDETEAFF
TGTGCCAGCAGTTTAAACAGGGACGAAACTGAAGCTTTCTTT
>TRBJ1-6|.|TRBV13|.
CASSDTNNSPLHF
TGTGCCAGCAGTGACACCAATAATTCACCCCTCCACTTT
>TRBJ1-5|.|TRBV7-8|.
CASSPYSNQPQHF
TGTGCCAGCAGTCCTTATAGCAATCAGCCCCAGCATTTT
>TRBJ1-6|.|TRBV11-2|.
CASSLSGARNSPLHF
TGTGCCAGCAGCTTATCAGGGGCGAGAAATTCACCCCTCCACTTT
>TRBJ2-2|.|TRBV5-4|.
CASSGGDTGELFF
TGTGCCAGCAGTGGAGGTGACACCGGGGAGCTGTTTTTT
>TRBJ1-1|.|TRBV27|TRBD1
CASSSTYRGLKMEAFF
TGTGCCAGCAGTTCCACCTACAGGGGGCTAAAGATGGAAGCTTTCTTT
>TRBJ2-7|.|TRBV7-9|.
CASSLYPPRQEGIEQYF
TGTGCCAGCAGCTTATATCCCCCCAGGCAGGAAGGTATCGAGCAGTACTTC
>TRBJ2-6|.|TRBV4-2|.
CASSPQGDHSGANVLTF
TGTGCCAGCAGCCCACAGGGTGACCACTCTGGGGCCAACGTCCTGACTTTC
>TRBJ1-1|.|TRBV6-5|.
CATTTYSQGGTEAFF
TGTGCCACAACAACCTATTCCCAGGGAGGCACTGAAGCTTTCTTT
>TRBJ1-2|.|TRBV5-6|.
CASSKDRGAYHF
TGTGCCAGCAGTAAAGACCGTGGAGCTTACCACTTC
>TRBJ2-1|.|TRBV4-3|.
CASSQDVAHPSYNEQFF
TGCGCCAGCAGCCAAGATGTGGCTCACCCCTCCTACAATGAGCAGTTCTTC
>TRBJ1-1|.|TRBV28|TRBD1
CASSLWAGGAFF
TGTGCCAGCAGTTTATGGGCAGGGGGAGCTTTCTTT
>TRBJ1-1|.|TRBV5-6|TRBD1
CASSFWDSLNTEAFF
TGTGCCAGCAGCTTTTGGGACAGCTTGAACACTGAAGCTTTCTTT
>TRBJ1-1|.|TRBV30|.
CAWREILDRRTTMNTEAFF
TGTGCCTGGAGGGAAATTCTTGACAGGCGGACGACCATGAACACTGAAGCTTTCTTT
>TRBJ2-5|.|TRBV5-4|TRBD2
CASSLALTSGQETQYF
TGTGCCAGCAGCTTGGCCCTAACTAGCGGCCAAGAGACCCAGTACTTC
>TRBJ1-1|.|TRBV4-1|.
CASSQGMGQNTEAFF
TGCGCCAGCAGCCAAGGGATGGGCCAGAACACTGAAGCTTTCTTT
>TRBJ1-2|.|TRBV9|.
CASSVEPGENGYTF
TGTGCCAGCAGCGTAGAGCCGGGGGAGAATGGCTACACCTTC
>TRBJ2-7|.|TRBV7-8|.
CASSLGGVGGSYEQYF
TGTGCCAGCAGCTTAGGCGGAGTGGGGGGATCCTACGAGCAGTACTTC
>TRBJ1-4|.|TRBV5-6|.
CASSLAAVGANEKLFF
TGTGCCAGCAGCTTGGCCGCGGTGGGTGCTAATGAAAAACTGTTTTTT
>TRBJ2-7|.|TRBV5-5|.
CASSLGGRFAYEQYF
TGTGCCAGCAGCTTGGGGGGCAGGTTCGCCTACGAGCAGTACTTC
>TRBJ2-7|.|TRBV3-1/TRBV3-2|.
CASSQDPGYEQYF
TGTGCCAGCAGCCAAGACCCCGGCTACGAGCAGTACTTC
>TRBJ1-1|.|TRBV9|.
CASSVDISRGTEAFF
TGTGCCAGCAGCGTAGATATATCCCGCGGCACTGAAGCTTTCTTT
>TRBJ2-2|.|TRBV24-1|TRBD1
CATSDLRTGGGGELFF
TGTGCCACCAGTGATTTGCGGACAGGGGGTGGCGGGGAGCTGTTTTTT
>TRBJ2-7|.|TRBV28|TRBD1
CASRRTPGTGPYEQYF
TGTGCCAGCAGAAGAACCCCCGGGACAGGGCCCTACGAGCAGTACTTC
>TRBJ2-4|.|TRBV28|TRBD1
CASSATQGARAKNIQYF
TGTGCCAGCAGTGCCACTCAGGGGGCGAGGGCCAAAAACATTCAGTACTTC
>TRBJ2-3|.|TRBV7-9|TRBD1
CASSLSDRVDTQYF
TGTGCCAGCAGCTTAAGCGACAGGGTAGATACGCAGTATTTT
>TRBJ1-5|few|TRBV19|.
CASSIAQRQPQHF
TGTGCCAGTAGTATCGCCCAACGGCAGCCCCAGCATTTT
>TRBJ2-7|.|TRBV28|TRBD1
CASSSPPTGPYEQYF
TGTGCCAGCAGTTCCCCCCCGACAGGGCCCTACGAGCAGTACTTC